Below, 30 T cell receptor beta chains from the same sample are listed, as sequenced in a study of blood T cell repertoires in COVID-19. Sequencing used immunoSEQ multiplex PCR; TCRdb keeps in-frame clones, though not all of them. In the table there are around 200,000 clones, 75% to 90% of which are singletons. Sequencing used peripheral blood. These receptors were collected from a man aged 35 to 55 with acute or convalescent COVID-19.

The chain couples TRBV7-8 to TRBJ1-2, with 8 positions matching TRBD1. Germline V CDR1 and CDR2: SGHVS, FQNEAQ. The CDR3 is 17 amino acids. Trimming at V came to 2 bases and at J to 1 base, leaving 9 bases not matched to a gene. In nucleotides, the CDR3 is TGTGCCAGCAGCTTAAAGGCAGGGGGCTCTGGTAACTATGGCTACACCTTC. Protein: CASSLKAGGSGNYGYTF.

The V call is TRBV5-1, the J call TRBJ2-7, with D perhaps TRBD2 (5 bases). Germline V gives CDR1 SGHRS, CDR2 YFSETQ. Trimming stripped 2 bases from V and 2 bases from J, with 8 bases between. This CDR3 region has 13 residues. The CDR3 region is CASSLSGAYEQYF. The DNA of the CDR3 is TGCGCCAGCAGCTTATCCGGGGCCTACGAGCAGTACTTC.

The chain employs TRBV7-8 and TRBJ1-4; 8 nucleotides agree with TRBD1. Germline V gene data show CDR1 as SGHVS and CDR2 as FQNEAQ. The V segment lost 3 bases and the J segment 6 bases; nucleotides outside the gene matches: 0. The CDR3 spans 13 residues. CDR3 DNA sequence: TGTGCCAGCAGCTTGACAGGGGATGAAAAACTGTTTTTT. Protein sequence: CASSLTGDEKLFF.

The genes are TRBV2 and TRBJ2-3; D possibly corresponds to TRBD2 (5 bases). CDR1 is SNHLY, CDR2 FYNNEI, per germline. The V gene lost 8 bases and the J gene lost 4 bases, with 13 bases spanning the gap. The CDR3 spans 13 residues. The DNA for the CDR3 is TGTGCCAGCGCTGGAGGCGTGGCAGATACGCAGTATTTT. Translated: CASAGGVADTQYF.

The chain employs TRBV6-5 and TRBJ2-2; D is undetermined. The V end lost 2 bases, the J end lost 7 bases, and 8 bases lay between the germline ends. The germline V gene encodes CDR1 MNHEY and CDR2 SVGAGI. The CDR3 has 13 residues. CDR3 in amino acids: CASSYPPGGELFF. DNA for the CDR3: TGTGCCAGCAGTTACCCTCCCGGCGGGGAGCTGTTTTTT.

The chain carries TRBV9 and TRBJ2-5; a possible D gene is TRBD1 (5 bases). Trimming took off 3 bases at V and 5 bases at J, with 5 bases between the two ends. The CDR3 totals 11 residues. Looked up from germline, CDR1 is SGDLS and CDR2 is YYNGEE. This chain's CDR3 is CASSEGETQYF. CDR3 coding DNA: TGTGCCAGCAGCGAGGGGGAGACCCAGTACTTC.

This clone has only one observation. As DNA, the CDR3 is TGTGCCAGCTCACCAAGTGCAAACTTTAACACTGAAGCTTTCTTT. Translating gives CASSPSANFNTEAFF. V is TRBV18 and J is TRBJ1-1; no clear D gene. V gave up 2 bases and J gave up 2 bases, with 12 bases separating them. In germline, CDR1 is KGHSH, CDR2 LQKENI. The CDR3 length is 15 residues.

V and J are TRBV7-6 and TRBJ2-1; TRBD2 matches at 8 bases. Germline V gives CDR1 SGHVS, CDR2 FNYEAQ. Trimming removed 4 bases from V and 4 bases from J; junction bases left unmatched: 6. This CDR3 spans 15 amino acids. The CDR3: CASSSASGYYNEQFF. In DNA form, the CDR3 reads TGTGCCAGCAGCTCGGCTAGCGGGTATTACAATGAGCAGTTCTTC.

V is TRBV28 and J is TRBJ2-7, with 14 bases fitting TRBD2. CDR3 length: 20 amino acids. V gave up 6 bases and J gave up 4 bases; unmatched junction bases: 20. Germline V gives CDR1 MDHEN, CDR2 SYDVKM. The CDR3 protein is CASRILRGPGTSGSEYEQYF. DNA of the CDR3: TGTGCCAGCAGGATCCTCAGGGGACCCGGGACTAGCGGGAGTGAATACGAGCAGTACTTC.

The chain employs TRBV24-1 and TRBJ2-7; 10 bases line up with TRBD2. Germline values: CDR1 KGHDR, CDR2 SFDVKD. This CDR3 spans 15 amino acids. J was trimmed by 2 bases and V by 4 bases; bases with no gene match: 4. The DNA for the CDR3 is TGTGCCACCAGTGACCGGACTAGCGGAACCTACGAGCAGTACTTC. Protein sequence: CATSDRTSGTYEQYF.

The genes are TRBV7-9 and TRBJ1-2, with TRBD1 identical over 9 bases. The germline V gene encodes CDR1 SEHNR and CDR2 FQNEAQ (reference sequence). V was clipped by 2 bases and J by 6 bases; unmatched bases: 19. This CDR3 has 19 residues. CDR3 bases: TGTGCCAGCAGCTTATTTTCCGGGACAGGGTTCGCGGGCCTGAATGGCTACACCTTC. Amino acid sequence: CASSLFSGTGFAGLNGYTF.

The chain uses TRBV18 and TRBJ2-7; weak D call: TRBD2 (5 bases). From germline, CDR1 is KGHSH and CDR2 LQKENI. V was cut by 3 bases and J by 2 bases, with 11 bases left in between. This CDR3 is built from 14 residues. DNA of the CDR3: TGTGCCAGCTCACCGAGGACTGCCGCCTACGAGCAGTACTTC. Translated, it gives CASSPRTAAYEQYF.

Regarding this clone: At one boundary the junction diverges from the germline segment, which might be a read error. The CDR3 spells CASSSMPRTPTSRF. The CDR3 DNA reads TGTGCCAGCAGTTCCATGCCGCGGACCCCGACTAGCCGTTTT. The V gene is TRBV28, the J gene TRBJ1-5; no clear D gene. Germline CDR1 MDHEN, CDR2 SYDVKM. The CDR3 covers 14 residues.

The V and J genes are TRBV2 and TRBJ1-3, with no clear D. Germline assignment: CDR1 SNHLY and CDR2 FYNNEI. Trimming left V 0 bases short and J 0 bases short, with 9 bases between. This CDR3 has 16 residues. The CDR3 DNA follows: TGTGCCAGCAGTGAAGCAGGCGGATTCTCTGGAAACACCATATATTTT. Translating it yields CASSEAGGFSGNTIYF.

The rearrangement uses TRBV13 and TRBJ2-7; TRBD1 is a possible D gene (5 bases). The CDR3 covers 13 residues. CDR1 and CDR2 (germline): PRHDT, FYEKMQ (reference sequence). Trimming removed 5 bases at V and 0 bases at J, with 8 bases between. The chain's CDR3 is CASSGHLSYEQYF. The CDR3 bases are TGTGCCAGCAGCGGACACCTCTCCTACGAGCAGTACTTC.

This chain links TRBV4-1 with TRBJ2-1; 8 nucleotides match TRBD2. CDR3 length equals 15 residues. Trimming took 6 bases from V and 6 from J; bases not matched to a gene: 10. Germline V gene data show CDR1 as MGHRA and CDR2 as YSYEKL. CDR3 coding DNA: TGCGCCAGCAGTCATACGGGGGCGGGGGGCAATGAGCAGTTCTTC. It yields the protein CASSHTGAGGNEQFF.

This clone has only a few counts. The chain is built from TRBV9 and TRBJ2-1; 11 bases line up with TRBD1. V shed 3 bases and J 5 bases; nucleotides not matched to a gene: 4. The CDR3 is made up of 15 amino acids. CDR1 is SGDLS and CDR2 is YYNGEE in the germline V gene. The CDR3 region is CASSGRDRGNNEQFF. The CDR3 DNA follows: TGTGCCAGCAGCGGCCGGGACAGGGGGAACAATGAGCAGTTCTTC.

This clone was seen a few times. The V and J genes are TRBV28 and TRBJ2-1, with 15 bases fitting TRBD2. V gave up 6 bases and J gave up 9 bases; unmatched junction bases: 6. Germline lookup yields CDR1 MDHEN and CDR2 SYDVKM. The CDR3 spans 15 residues. This chain's CDR3 is CASRRTSGREFEQFF. In DNA form, the CDR3 reads TGTGCCAGCAGACGGACTAGCGGGAGGGAGTTTGAGCAGTTCTTC.

The genes are TRBV28 and TRBJ2-1; 7 positions match TRBD1. Trimming took 6 bases from V and 4 from J; bases not matched to a gene: 3. There are 13 residues in the CDR3. Germline lookup yields CDR1 MDHEN and CDR2 SYDVKM. Written as DNA, the CDR3 is TGTGCCAGCAGATGGGACAGTTACAATGAGCAGTTCTTC. It specifies CASRWDSYNEQFF.

The rearrangement uses TRBV3-1 (or the pseudogene TRBV3-2) and TRBJ1-6; 7 bases align to TRBD1. Germline loops: CDR1 LGHDT, CDR2 YNNKEL (reference sequence). V lost 2 bases to trimming and J lost 7 bases; unmatched junction nucleotides: 8. The CDR3 covers 16 residues. The CDR3: CASSQQPGQTNSPLHF. DNA for the CDR3: TGTGCCAGCAGCCAACAACCGGGACAGACGAATTCACCCCTCCACTTT.

The V gene is TRBV11-2, the J gene TRBJ2-3; 7 bases are a match to TRBD1. V lost 0 bases to trimming and J lost 5 bases; unmatched junction nucleotides: 11. Germline V lookup: CDR1 SGHAT, CDR2 FQNNGV. There are 17 residues in the CDR3. The CDR3 region has the DNA TGTGCCAGCAGCTTAGAAGTCGGCAGGGGGAAACAAGATACGCAGTATTTT. Its translation is CASSLEVGRGKQDTQYF.

The gene calls are TRBV2 and TRBJ2-7; 7 bases agree with TRBD1. Germline V lookup: CDR1 SNHLY, CDR2 FYNNEI. CDR3 size: 13 residues. V shed 8 bases and J 2 bases; nucleotides not matched to a gene: 6. CDR3 in amino acids: CASRRQGPYEQYF. DNA for the CDR3: TGTGCCAGCCGCCGACAGGGTCCCTACGAGCAGTACTTC.

The chain employs TRBV19 and TRBJ1-5; D gene ambiguous. The ends were cut back, 1 base at V and 2 bases at J, with 15 bases in the middle. Germline V gene sequence: CDR1 LNHDA, CDR2 SQIVND (reference sequence). The CDR3 length is 17 residues. The CDR3: CASSIVGLEAGNQPQHF. The CDR3 bases are TGTGCCAGTAGTATAGTCGGCCTCGAGGCAGGCAATCAGCCCCAGCATTTT.

This rearrangement joins TRBV6-5 to TRBJ2-7; 7 nucleotides match TRBD1. The germline gives CDR1 MNHEY, CDR2 SVGAGI. The CDR3 spans 11 residues. V shed 10 bases, J shed 4 bases, and the junction held 4 bases outside the gene matches. The CDR3 is CATRDSYEQYF. For the CDR3, the DNA is TGTGCCACTCGGGACAGTTACGAGCAGTACTTC.

The chain recombines TRBV5-1 with TRBJ1-2; 8 nucleotides line up with TRBD1. The CDR3 is 16 amino acids. V shed 4 bases and J 2 bases; nucleotides not matched to a gene: 10. The V gene's germline CDR1 is SGHRS and CDR2 YFSETQ. CDR3 region: CASSVTAGTGNYGYTF. Here the CDR3 DNA reads TGCGCCAGCAGCGTTACTGCCGGGACAGGAAACTATGGCTACACCTTC.

The chain couples TRBV21-1 to TRBJ2-5; TRBD2, the table's D call, lacks a check against the DNA. TRBV21-1 is assigned pseudogene status. This CDR3 has 19 residues. CDR3 coding DNA: TGTGCCAGCAGCAAAGCCTCGGGACGGAGCGGGGAGTACCAAGAGACCCAGTACTTC. Translation gives CASSKASGRSGEYQETQYF.

The chain has TRBV4-1 and TRBJ2-3; D may be TRBD1 (5 bases). V was clipped by 7 bases and J by 0 bases, with 17 bases between them. Germline CDR1 MGHRA, CDR2 YSYEKL. This CDR3 spans 16 amino acids. For the CDR3, the DNA is TGCGCCAGCACTCAAGGGGTAGGGGCCAGCACAGATACGCAGTATTTT. This translates into CASTQGVGASTDTQYF.

The rearrangement joins TRBV6-6 to TRBJ2-5, with 10 nucleotides matching TRBD2. V lost 3 bases to trimming and J lost 1 base; unmatched junction nucleotides: 5. There are 16 residues in the CDR3. Germline CDR1 reads MNHNY; CDR2 reads SVGAGI (reference sequence). The CDR3 coding sequence is TGTGCCAGCAGTTATCTATGGACTAGCGGCCAAGAGACCCAGTACTTC. Translating gives CASSYLWTSGQETQYF.

The chain joins TRBV19 to TRBJ2-7, with 9 bases matching TRBD1. CDR1 is LNHDA, CDR2 SQIVND, per germline (reference sequence). This CDR3 has 13 residues. V shed 6 bases, J shed 4 bases, and the junction held 4 bases outside the gene matches. Written as DNA, the CDR3 is TGTGCCAGTAGGGGACAGGGTGCATACGAGCAGTACTTC. Encoded protein: CASRGQGAYEQYF.

The V and J genes are TRBV11-3 and TRBJ2-7; D might be TRBD2 (5 bases). The CDR3 length is 14 residues. Trimming removed 1 base at V and 3 bases at J, with 10 bases between. Germline V gene sequence: CDR1 SGHNT, CDR2 YENEEA. CDR3 nucleotide sequence: TGTGCCAGCAGCTTAGGCACGGGGAGCTACGAGCAGTACTTC. Protein: CASSLGTGSYEQYF. Based on the CDR3 plus reference TRBV11-3 and TRBJ2-7, the full variable domain is EAGVVQSPRYKIIEKKQPVAFWCNPISGHNTLYWYLQNLGQGPELLIRYENEEAVDDSQLPKDRFSAERLKGVDSTLKIQPAELGDSAVYLCASSLGTGSYEQYFGPGTRLTVT.